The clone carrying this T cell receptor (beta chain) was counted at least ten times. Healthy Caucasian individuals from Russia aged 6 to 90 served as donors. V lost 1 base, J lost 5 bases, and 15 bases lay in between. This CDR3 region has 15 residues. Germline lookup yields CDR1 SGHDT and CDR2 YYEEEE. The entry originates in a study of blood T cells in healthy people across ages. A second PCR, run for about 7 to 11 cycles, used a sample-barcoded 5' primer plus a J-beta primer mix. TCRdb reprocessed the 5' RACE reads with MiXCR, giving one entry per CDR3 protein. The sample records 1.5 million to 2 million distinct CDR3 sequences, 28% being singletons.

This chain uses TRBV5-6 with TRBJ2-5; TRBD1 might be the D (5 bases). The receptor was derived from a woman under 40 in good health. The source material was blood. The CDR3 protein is CASSLFDTTVETQYF. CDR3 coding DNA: TGTGCCAGCAGCTTGTTTGACACGACAGTTGAGACCCAGTACTTC.